A selection of T cell receptor beta chains follows, all from one sample in a study of blood T cell repertoires in COVID-19. Assay used: immunoSEQ multiplex PCR; TCRdb lists only in-frame clones, some missing. The sample has approximately 150,000 clones; roughly 80% are singletons. Sequencing input: PBMCs or T cells enriched from blood (not recorded which). The receptor set was obtained from a woman aged 40 to 50 with acute COVID-19. CDR3s include the opening cysteine and the closing phenylalanine or tryptophan. Each record gives: clone size, J gene, D gene, V gene, CDR3 protein, CDR3 DNA. D genes are given only for firm matches. Size is omitted from some rows. Given values are once, few, many or a class for expanded clones.

clone_size: -; j_call: TRBJ1-2; d_call: -; v_call: TRBV6-5; cdr3_aa: CATKLGWAGAYGYTF; cdr3_nt: TGTGCCACCAAATTAGGTTGGGCAGGGGCCTATGGCTACACCTTC
clone_size: -; j_call: TRBJ1-5; d_call: -; v_call: TRBV6-5; cdr3_aa: CASSYDPGNQPQHF; cdr3_nt: TGTGCCAGCAGTTACGATCCGGGTAATCAGCCCCAGCATTTT
clone_size: -; j_call: TRBJ1-5; d_call: TRBD1; v_call: TRBV6-4; cdr3_aa: CASKVDRVNQPQHF; cdr3_nt: TGTGCCAGCAAGGTAGACAGGGTCAATCAGCCCCAGCATTTT
clone_size: -; j_call: TRBJ2-3; d_call: TRBD2; v_call: TRBV5-4; cdr3_aa: CASSLSSTSGGTDTQYF; cdr3_nt: TGTGCCAGCAGCTTGTCTAGTACTAGCGGGGGCACAGATACGCAGTATTTT
clone_size: -; j_call: TRBJ2-7; d_call: -; v_call: TRBV7-9; cdr3_aa: CASSLGLEQYF; cdr3_nt: TGTGCCAGCAGCTTAGGGCTCGAGCAGTACTTC
clone_size: -; j_call: TRBJ2-1; d_call: TRBD2; v_call: TRBV27; cdr3_aa: CASSQAGGGVAYNEQFF; cdr3_nt: TGTGCCAGCAGTCAAGCGGGAGGGGGGGTGGCCTACAATGAGCAGTTCTTC
clone_size: -; j_call: TRBJ2-1; d_call: -; v_call: TRBV5-1; cdr3_aa: CASSSSTAGGSYNEQFF; cdr3_nt: TGCGCCAGCAGCTCTTCAACCGCAGGGGGGTCCTACAATGAGCAGTTCTTC
clone_size: -; j_call: TRBJ2-1; d_call: -; v_call: TRBV5-1; cdr3_aa: CASSLDGIYNEQFF; cdr3_nt: TGCGCCAGCAGCTTAGACGGGATCTACAATGAGCAGTTCTTC
clone_size: -; j_call: TRBJ1-5; d_call: -; v_call: TRBV19; cdr3_aa: CASTGREYNQPQHF; cdr3_nt: TGTGCCAGCACCGGGCGGGAATACAATCAGCCCCAGCATTTT
clone_size: -; j_call: TRBJ2-2; d_call: TRBD1; v_call: TRBV3-1/TRBV3-2; cdr3_aa: CASSHQTGTSHTGELFF; cdr3_nt: TGTGCCAGCAGCCACCAGACAGGGACGAGCCACACCGGGGAGCTGTTTTTT
clone_size: -; j_call: TRBJ2-5; d_call: TRBD1; v_call: TRBV2; cdr3_aa: CASSEGQGYGETQYF; cdr3_nt: TGTGCCAGCAGTGAAGGACAGGGGTACGGGGAGACCCAGTACTTC
clone_size: -; j_call: TRBJ2-3; d_call: TRBD1; v_call: TRBV5-4; cdr3_aa: CASRTPTGDTDTQYF; cdr3_nt: TGTGCCAGCAGAACTCCCACAGGGGACACAGATACGCAGTATTTT
clone_size: -; j_call: TRBJ2-3; d_call: TRBD2; v_call: TRBV11-3; cdr3_aa: CASSLGTSGRGSTDTQYF; cdr3_nt: TGTGCCAGCAGCCTCGGGACTAGCGGGAGAGGGAGCACAGATACGCAGTATTTT
clone_size: -; j_call: TRBJ2-7; d_call: TRBD2; v_call: TRBV6-5; cdr3_aa: CASSTLAGATYEQYF; cdr3_nt: TGTGCCAGCAGTACACTAGCGGGAGCGACCTACGAGCAGTACTTC
clone_size: -; j_call: TRBJ2-5; d_call: TRBD2; v_call: TRBV30; cdr3_aa: CAWSLGPSGRLRETQYF; cdr3_nt: TGTGCCTGGAGCCTGGGGCCTAGCGGGAGACTTCGCGAGACCCAGTACTTC
clone_size: -; j_call: TRBJ1-1; d_call: TRBD1; v_call: TRBV7-9; cdr3_aa: CASSDRDRDTEAFF; cdr3_nt: TGTGCCAGCAGTGACCGGGACAGGGACACTGAAGCTTTCTTT
clone_size: -; j_call: TRBJ1-1; d_call: -; v_call: TRBV7-6; cdr3_aa: CASSLVLNTEAFF; cdr3_nt: TGTGCCAGCAGCTTAGTTCTAAACACTGAAGCTTTCTTT
clone_size: -; j_call: TRBJ1-1; d_call: -; v_call: TRBV9; cdr3_aa: CASSVDHSMTEAFF; cdr3_nt: TGTGCCAGCAGCGTAGATCACAGTATGACTGAAGCTTTCTTT
clone_size: -; j_call: TRBJ2-3; d_call: TRBD2; v_call: TRBV5-1; cdr3_aa: CASSFSGTSDTQYF; cdr3_nt: TGCGCCAGCAGCTTTAGCGGGACTTCAGATACGCAGTATTTT
clone_size: -; j_call: TRBJ2-2; d_call: -; v_call: TRBV30; cdr3_aa: CAWSRQGSLFTGELFF; cdr3_nt: TGTGCCTGGAGCCGGCAGGGATCCCTTTTTACCGGGGAGCTGTTTTTT
clone_size: -; j_call: TRBJ2-1; d_call: TRBD2; v_call: TRBV4-1; cdr3_aa: CASSTSGTSGRAAYNEQFF; cdr3_nt: TGCGCCAGCAGCACCTCCGGGACTAGCGGGAGGGCGGCCTACAATGAGCAGTTCTTC
clone_size: -; j_call: TRBJ2-1; d_call: TRBD2; v_call: TRBV3-1/TRBV3-2; cdr3_aa: CASSQARTSGNYNEQFF; cdr3_nt: TGTGCCAGCAGCCAAGCCCGGACTAGCGGGAACTACAATGAGCAGTTCTTC
clone_size: few; j_call: TRBJ2-2; d_call: -; v_call: TRBV19; cdr3_aa: CASSIGGNTGELFF; cdr3_nt: TGTGCCAGTAGTATTGGAGGGAACACCGGGGAGCTGTTTTTT
clone_size: -; j_call: TRBJ1-1; d_call: -; v_call: TRBV6-6; cdr3_aa: CASSYGGVGSGTEAFF; cdr3_nt: TGTGCCAGCAGTTACGGAGGGGTGGGTTCGGGCACTGAAGCTTTCTTT
clone_size: -; j_call: TRBJ1-3; d_call: -; v_call: TRBV5-1; cdr3_aa: CASRVGWTANTIYF; cdr3_nt: TGCGCCAGCAGGGTAGGGTGGACAGCAAACACCATATATTTT
clone_size: -; j_call: TRBJ2-5; d_call: TRBD1; v_call: TRBV7-6; cdr3_aa: CASSVGQGKTQYF; cdr3_nt: TGTGCCAGCAGCGTTGGACAGGGGAAGACCCAGTACTTC
clone_size: -; j_call: TRBJ1-4; d_call: -; v_call: TRBV7-2; cdr3_aa: CASSLPGLQNEKLFF; cdr3_nt: TGTGCCAGCAGCTTACCGGGACTGCAAAATGAAAAACTGTTTTTT
clone_size: -; j_call: TRBJ2-7; d_call: TRBD2; v_call: TRBV27; cdr3_aa: CASSPGLAGGEQYF; cdr3_nt: TGTGCCAGCAGTCCTGGACTAGCGGGTGGCGAGCAGTACTTC
clone_size: -; j_call: TRBJ2-3; d_call: TRBD2; v_call: TRBV7-9; cdr3_aa: CASSLTSGTDTQYF; cdr3_nt: TGTGCCAGCAGTCTGACTAGCGGGACAGATACGCAGTATTTT
clone_size: -; j_call: TRBJ1-6; d_call: -; v_call: TRBV6-5; cdr3_aa: CASSSDVTGGDSPLHF; cdr3_nt: TGTGCCAGCAGTTCAGACGTTACAGGTGGGGATTCACCCCTCCACTTT
clone_size: -; j_call: TRBJ1-1; d_call: TRBD1; v_call: TRBV7-8; cdr3_aa: CASSLISVGGQGVVEAFF; cdr3_nt: TGTGCCAGCAGCTTAATCTCAGTGGGGGGACAGGGGGTTGTTGAAGCTTTCTTT
clone_size: -; j_call: TRBJ1-1; d_call: -; v_call: TRBV11-1; cdr3_aa: CASSPRTGEAFF; cdr3_nt: TGTGCCAGCAGCCCTCGTACAGGAGAAGCTTTCTTT